Listed here is a single T cell receptor beta chain. Only in-frame clones appear in the TCRdb table, and some are missing; sequencing was by immunoSEQ multiplex PCR. This sample has 38,000 or so clones, with around 90% found just once. The sample is drawn from a study of T cell changes during pregnancy in multiple sclerosis. V gave up 4 bases and J gave up 9 bases; unmatched junction bases: 13. The V gene's germline CDR1 is SGDLS and CDR2 YYNGEE. The CDR3 is 14 amino acids. This TCR was recovered from a female donor with multiple sclerosis, enrolled in a pregnancy study. The chain is built from TRBV9 and TRBJ2-7; 7 nucleotides agree with TRBD1. This specimen consisted of CD4+ T cells from peripheral blood mononuclear cells, obtained in the third trimester of pregnancy. The CDR3 DNA reads as TGTGCCAGCAGCTTCCGGGACAGCCCCGACGGGCAGTACTTC. Translation: CASSFRDSPDGQYF.